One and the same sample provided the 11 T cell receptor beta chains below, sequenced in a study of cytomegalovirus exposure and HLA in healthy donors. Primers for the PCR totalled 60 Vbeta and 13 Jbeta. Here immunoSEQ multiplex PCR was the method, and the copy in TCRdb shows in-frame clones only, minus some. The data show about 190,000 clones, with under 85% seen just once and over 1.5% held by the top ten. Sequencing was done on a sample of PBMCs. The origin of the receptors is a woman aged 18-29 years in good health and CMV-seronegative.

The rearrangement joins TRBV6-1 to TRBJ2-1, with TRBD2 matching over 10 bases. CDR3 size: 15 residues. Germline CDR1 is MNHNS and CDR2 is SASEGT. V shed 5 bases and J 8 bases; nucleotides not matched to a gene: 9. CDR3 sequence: CASSLSGGLVYEQFF. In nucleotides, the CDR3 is TGTGCCAGCAGTCTTAGCGGGGGGTTAGTCTATGAGCAGTTCTTC.

The CDR3 nucleotides read TGTGCCGGTGGGACTAGCGGGACGGCAAAAGAGCAGTTCTTC. This translates into CAGGTSGTAKEQFF. This chain uses TRBV2 with TRBJ2-1; 13 bases are shared with TRBD2. V lost 11 bases to trimming and J lost 10 bases; unmatched junction nucleotides: 11. The CDR3 loop spans 14 amino acids. Germline CDR1 SNHLY, CDR2 FYNNEI.

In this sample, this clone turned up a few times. In DNA, the CDR3 is TGTGCCTGGAGTGAACGGGGGTGGCAGCCCCAGCATTTT. Translating it yields CAWSERGWQPQHF. The chain uses TRBV30 and TRBJ1-5, with D tentatively TRBD1 (5 bases). V lost 1 base, J lost 7 bases, and 11 bases lay in between. Germline V lookup: CDR1 GTSNPN, CDR2 SVGIG (reference sequence). This CDR3 spans 13 amino acids.

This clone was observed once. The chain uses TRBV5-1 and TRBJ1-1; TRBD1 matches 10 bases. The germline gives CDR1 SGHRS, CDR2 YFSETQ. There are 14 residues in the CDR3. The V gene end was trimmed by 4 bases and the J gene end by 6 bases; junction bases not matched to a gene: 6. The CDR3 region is CASSLRDRGSEAFF. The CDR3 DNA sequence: TGCGCCAGCAGCCTACGGGACAGGGGCTCTGAAGCTTTCTTT.

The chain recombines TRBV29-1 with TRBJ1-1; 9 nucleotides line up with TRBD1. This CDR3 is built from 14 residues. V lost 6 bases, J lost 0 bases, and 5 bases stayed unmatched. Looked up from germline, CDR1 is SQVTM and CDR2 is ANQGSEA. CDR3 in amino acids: CSVPGQGMNTEAFF. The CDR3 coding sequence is TGCAGCGTACCGGGACAGGGCATGAACACTGAAGCTTTCTTT.

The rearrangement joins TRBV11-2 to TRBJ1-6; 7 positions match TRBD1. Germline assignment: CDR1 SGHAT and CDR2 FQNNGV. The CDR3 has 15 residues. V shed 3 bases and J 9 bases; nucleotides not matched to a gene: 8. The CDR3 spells CASSFSGQAGSPLHF. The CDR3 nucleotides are TGTGCCAGCAGCTTTTCAGGACAGGCGGGTTCACCCCTCCACTTT.

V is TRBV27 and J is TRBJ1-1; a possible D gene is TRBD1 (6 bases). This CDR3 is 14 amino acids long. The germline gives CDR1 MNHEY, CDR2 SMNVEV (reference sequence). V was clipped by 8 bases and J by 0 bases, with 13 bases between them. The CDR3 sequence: CASRAGAMNTEAFF. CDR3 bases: TGTGCCAGCCGGGCAGGGGCGATGAACACTGAAGCTTTCTTT.

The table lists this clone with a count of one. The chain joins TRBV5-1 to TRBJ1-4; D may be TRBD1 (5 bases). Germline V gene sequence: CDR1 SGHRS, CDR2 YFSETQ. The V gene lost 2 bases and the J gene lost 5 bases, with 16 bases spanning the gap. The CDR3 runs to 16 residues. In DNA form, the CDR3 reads TGCGCCAGCAGCTTTGATTCACAGGTCAGGAATGAAAAACTGTTTTTT. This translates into CASSFDSQVRNEKLFF.

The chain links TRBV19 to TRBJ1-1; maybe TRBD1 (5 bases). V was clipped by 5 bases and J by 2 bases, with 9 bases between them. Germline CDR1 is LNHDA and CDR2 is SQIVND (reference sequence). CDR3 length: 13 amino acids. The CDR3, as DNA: TGTGCCAGTAGTGGGGGGATAAACACTGAAGCTTTCTTT. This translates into CASSGGINTEAFF.

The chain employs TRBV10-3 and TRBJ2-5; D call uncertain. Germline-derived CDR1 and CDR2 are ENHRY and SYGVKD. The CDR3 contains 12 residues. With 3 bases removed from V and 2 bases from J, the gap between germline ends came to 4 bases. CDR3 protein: CAISDLQETQYF. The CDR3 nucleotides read TGTGCCATCAGTGACTTACAAGAGACCCAGTACTTC.

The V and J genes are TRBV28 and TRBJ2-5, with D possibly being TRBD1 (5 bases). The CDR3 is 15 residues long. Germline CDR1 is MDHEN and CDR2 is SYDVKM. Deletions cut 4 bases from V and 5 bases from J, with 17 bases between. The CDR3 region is CASSSPQGAQETQYF. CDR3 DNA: TGTGCCAGCAGTTCCCCTCAGGGCGCCCAGGAGACCCAGTACTTC.